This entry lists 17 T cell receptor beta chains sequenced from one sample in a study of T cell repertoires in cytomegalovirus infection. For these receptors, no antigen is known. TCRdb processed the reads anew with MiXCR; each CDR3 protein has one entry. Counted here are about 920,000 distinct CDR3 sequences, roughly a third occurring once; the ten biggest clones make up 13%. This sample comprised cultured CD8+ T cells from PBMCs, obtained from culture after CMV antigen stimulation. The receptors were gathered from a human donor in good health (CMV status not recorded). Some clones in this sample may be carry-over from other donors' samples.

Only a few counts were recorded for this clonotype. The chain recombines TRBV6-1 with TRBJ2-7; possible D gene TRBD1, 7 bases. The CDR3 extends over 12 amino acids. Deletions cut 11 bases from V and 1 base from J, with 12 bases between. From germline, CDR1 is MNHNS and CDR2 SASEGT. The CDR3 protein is CACGTASYEQYF. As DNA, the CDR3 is TGTGCCTGCGGGACAGCATCCTACGAGCAGTACTTC.

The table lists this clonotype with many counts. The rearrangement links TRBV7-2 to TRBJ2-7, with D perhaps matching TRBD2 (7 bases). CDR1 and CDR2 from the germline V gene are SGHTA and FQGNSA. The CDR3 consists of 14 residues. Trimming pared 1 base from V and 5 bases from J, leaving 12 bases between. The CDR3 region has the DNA TGTGCCAGCAGCTTAGAAGGGGGGGCCCACGAGCAGTACGTC. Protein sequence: CASSLEGGAHEQYV.

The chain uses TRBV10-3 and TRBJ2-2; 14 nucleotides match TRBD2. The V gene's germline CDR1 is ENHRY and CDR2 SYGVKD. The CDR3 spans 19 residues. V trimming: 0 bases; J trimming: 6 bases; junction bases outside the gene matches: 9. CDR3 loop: CAISESEGTSGGLPGELFF. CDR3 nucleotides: TGTGCCATCAGTGAGTCGGAAGGGACTAGCGGGGGCCTCCCCGGGGAGCTGTTTTTT.

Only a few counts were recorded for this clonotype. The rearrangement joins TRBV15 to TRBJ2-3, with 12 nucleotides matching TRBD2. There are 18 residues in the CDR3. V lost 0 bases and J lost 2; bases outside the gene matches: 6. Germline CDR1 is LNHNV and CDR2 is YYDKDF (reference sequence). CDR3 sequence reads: CATSRDRLAGDFTDTQYF. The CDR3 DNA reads TGTGCCACCAGCAGAGATCGACTAGCGGGGGACTTCACAGATACGCAGTATTTT.

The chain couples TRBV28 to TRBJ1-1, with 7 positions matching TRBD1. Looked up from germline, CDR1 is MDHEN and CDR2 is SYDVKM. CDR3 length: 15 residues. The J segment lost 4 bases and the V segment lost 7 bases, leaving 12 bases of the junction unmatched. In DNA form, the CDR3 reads TGTGCCAGCACCCTGAGAGGGGGCGGCGGCACTGAAGCTTTCTTT. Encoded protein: CASTLRGGGGTEAFF. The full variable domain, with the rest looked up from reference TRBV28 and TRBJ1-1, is DVKVTQSSRYLVKRTGEKVFLECVQDMDHENMFWYRQDPGLGLRLIYFSYDVKMKEKGDIPEGYSVSREKKERFSLILESASTNQTSMYLCASTLRGGGGTEAFFGQGTRLTVV.

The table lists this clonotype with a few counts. DNA of the CDR3: TGTGCCAGCAGCCACCGACTAGCGGGGATAGATGAGCAGTTCTTC. This sequence encodes CASSHRLAGIDEQFF. The chain couples TRBV7-9 to TRBJ2-1; the match to TRBD2 covers 11 bases. Looked up from germline, CDR1 is SEHNR and CDR2 is FQNEAQ (reference sequence). The length of the CDR3 is 15 residues. V lost 5 bases and J lost 8; bases outside the gene matches: 8.

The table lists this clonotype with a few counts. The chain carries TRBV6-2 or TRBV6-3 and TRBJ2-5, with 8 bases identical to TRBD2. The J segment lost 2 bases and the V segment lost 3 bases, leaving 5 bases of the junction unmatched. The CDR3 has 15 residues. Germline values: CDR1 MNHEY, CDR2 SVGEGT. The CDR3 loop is CASSYRRGVQETQYF. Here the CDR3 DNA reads TGTGCCAGCAGTTATCGGCGGGGGGTACAAGAGACCCAGTACTTC.

This chain's CDR3 is CASSLAIAGGQNEQFF. The CDR3 nucleotides are TGTGCCAGCAGTTTAGCGATAGCGGGGGGGCAGAATGAGCAGTTCTTC. This chain joins TRBV12-3 or TRBV12-4 and TRBJ2-1; 11 bases agree with TRBD2. The CDR3 extends over 16 amino acids. Trimming took 0 bases from V and 7 from J; bases not matched to a gene: 5.

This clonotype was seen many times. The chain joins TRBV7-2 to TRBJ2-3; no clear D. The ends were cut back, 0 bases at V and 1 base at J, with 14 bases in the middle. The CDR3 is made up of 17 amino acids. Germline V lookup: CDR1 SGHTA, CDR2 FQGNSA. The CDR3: CASSLATAEFGTDTQYF. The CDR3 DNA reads TGTGCCAGCAGCTTAGCGACGGCGGAATTTGGCACAGATACGCAGTATTTT.

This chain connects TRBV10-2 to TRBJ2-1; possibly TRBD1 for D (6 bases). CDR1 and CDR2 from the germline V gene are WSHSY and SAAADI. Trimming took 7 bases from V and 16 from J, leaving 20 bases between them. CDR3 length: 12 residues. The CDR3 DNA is TGCGCCAGCAATACCGGGGTCGGTGGGGGCTTCTTC. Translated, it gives CASNTGVGGGFF.

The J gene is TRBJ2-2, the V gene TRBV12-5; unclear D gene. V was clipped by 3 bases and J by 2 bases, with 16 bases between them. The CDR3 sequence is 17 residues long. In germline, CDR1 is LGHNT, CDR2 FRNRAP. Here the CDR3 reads CASGFPPVYLNTGELFF. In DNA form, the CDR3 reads TGTGCTAGTGGTTTTCCCCCAGTTTACCTTAACACCGGGGAGCTGTTTTTT.

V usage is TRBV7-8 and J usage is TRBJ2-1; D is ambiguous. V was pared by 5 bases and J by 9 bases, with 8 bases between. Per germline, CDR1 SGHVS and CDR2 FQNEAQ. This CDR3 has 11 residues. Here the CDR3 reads CASSPQREQFF. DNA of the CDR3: TGTGCCAGCAGCCCTCAGCGTGAGCAGTTCTTC.

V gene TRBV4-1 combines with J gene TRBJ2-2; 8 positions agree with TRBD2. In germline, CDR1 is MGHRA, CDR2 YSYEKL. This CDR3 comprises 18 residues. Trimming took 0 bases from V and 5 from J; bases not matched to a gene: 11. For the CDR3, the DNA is TGCGCCAGCAGCCAAGAGCCAAGCGGGGGTGGAGGGACCGGGGAGCTGTTTTTT. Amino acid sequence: CASSQEPSGGGGTGELFF.

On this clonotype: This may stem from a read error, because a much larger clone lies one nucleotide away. The CDR3 DNA follows: TGTGCCAGCAGTTTGCTACAGGGGACTTTGTACGAGCAGTACTTC. This sequence encodes CASSLLQGTLYEQYF. The chain links TRBV7-2 to TRBJ2-7, with TRBD1 as a possible D gene (7 bases). Germline V gene lookup returns CDR1 SGHTA and CDR2 FQGNSA. Trimming pared 6 bases from V and 4 bases from J, leaving 19 bases between. The CDR3 has 15 residues.

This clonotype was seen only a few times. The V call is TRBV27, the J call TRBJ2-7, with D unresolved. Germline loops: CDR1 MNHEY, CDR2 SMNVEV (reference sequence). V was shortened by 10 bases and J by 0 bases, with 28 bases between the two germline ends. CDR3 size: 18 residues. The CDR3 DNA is TGTGCCACCCTTCCCCGAGGCCTCGTAACTGAAAGCTCCTACGAGCAGTACTTC. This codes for CATLPRGLVTESSYEQYF.

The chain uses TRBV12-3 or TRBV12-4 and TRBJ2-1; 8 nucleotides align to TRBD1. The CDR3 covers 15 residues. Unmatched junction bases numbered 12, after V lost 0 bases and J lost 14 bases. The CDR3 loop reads CASSLAPGQGQWEFF. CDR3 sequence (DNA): TGTGCCAGCAGTTTAGCGCCCGGACAGGGACAATGGGAGTTCTTC.

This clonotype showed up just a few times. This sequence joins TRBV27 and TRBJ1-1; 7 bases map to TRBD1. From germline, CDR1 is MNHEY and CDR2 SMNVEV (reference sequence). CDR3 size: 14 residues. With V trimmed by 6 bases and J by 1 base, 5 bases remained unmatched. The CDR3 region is CASRWSGGNTEAFF. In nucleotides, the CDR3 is TGTGCCAGCAGATGGTCAGGGGGGAACACTGAAGCTTTCTTT.